A single sample gave rise to the 29 T cell receptor beta chains below, sequenced in a study of human T cells and chemical hapten exposure. Time point indicated: pre-sensitization, week 0. Treatment noted: therapeutic diphenylcyclopropenone sensitization with weekly scalp DPC. TCRdb reprocessed the RACE reads via MiXCR and lists one record per CDR3 protein. The sample contains tens of thousands of distinct CDR3 sequences, about 9.2% of which appear only once. Sequencing used whole blood, obtained in connection with sensitization to the hapten diphenylcyclopropenone (DPC). The receptors were gathered from a middle-aged woman with alopecia areata. Some clones in this sample may be carry-over from other donors' samples.

This clonotype turned up a few times. The rearrangement joins TRBV2 to TRBJ1-5; 8 bases match TRBD1. V trimming: 8 bases; J trimming: 3 bases; junction bases outside the gene matches: 9. This CDR3 is built from 15 residues. The V gene's germline CDR1 is SNHLY and CDR2 FYNNEI. The CDR3 loop is CASRDTGGTNQPQHF. The CDR3 coding sequence is TGTGCCAGCCGAGATACAGGGGGTACCAATCAGCCCCAGCATTTT.

This clonotype was detected ten times or more. The rearrangement uses TRBV20-1 and TRBJ2-1; no clear D. CDR3 length: 14 amino acids. The V gene lost 2 bases and the J gene lost 2 bases, with 10 bases spanning the gap. Germline values: CDR1 DFQATT, CDR2 SNEGSKA (reference sequence). CDR3 in DNA: TGCAGTGCTAGACTCCCACGGGCCTACAATGAGCAGTTCTTC. The encoded protein is CSARLPRAYNEQFF.

This clonotype was seen many times. The DNA is omitted, as the CDR3 cannot be located on it reliably, and the CDR3 follows TCRdb's listing. V usage is TRBV7-5 and J usage is TRBJ1-2. TRBV7-5 is assigned pseudogene status. The CDR3 extends over 15 residues, inclusive of both ends. CDR3 region: CISVPEAPGIFGYTF.

This clonotype was found many times. J is TRBJ2-7 and V is TRBV6-6; no definite D call. V gave up 0 bases and J gave up 0 bases, with 9 bases separating them. The CDR3 is 15 amino acids. Germline V gene sequence: CDR1 MNHNY, CDR2 SVGAGI (reference sequence). Here the CDR3 DNA reads TGTGCCAGCAGTTACTCAGGCGGCTTCTCCTACGAGCAGTACTTC. Translated, it gives CASSYSGGFSYEQYF.

This clonotype was seen a handful of times. The chain is built from TRBV7-6 and TRBJ1-2, with 7 bases lining up with TRBD1. The V gene's germline CDR1 is SGHVS and CDR2 FNYEAQ. V shed 1 base and J 6 bases; nucleotides not matched to a gene: 2. This CDR3 spans 13 amino acids. The CDR3 loop reads CASSLGQGHGYTF. The CDR3 DNA reads TGTGCCAGCAGCTTAGGACAGGGTCATGGCTACACCTTC.

This clonotype was picked up a small number of times. This chain joins TRBV5-1 and TRBJ2-7; 7 nucleotides match TRBD1. With 0 bases clipped from V and 7 bases from J, the junction kept 10 bases outside the gene matches. The V gene's germline CDR1 is SGHRS and CDR2 YFSETQ. CDR3 length: 15 residues. DNA for the CDR3: TGCGCCAGCAGCTTGGTTCAGGGACAGTACCAGGAGCAGTACTTC. This codes for CASSLVQGQYQEQYF.

The chain uses TRBV3-1 and TRBJ1-5; D is unresolved. Trimming stripped 6 bases from V and 3 bases from J, with 12 bases between. Germline V lookup: CDR1 LGHDT, CDR2 YNNKEL (reference sequence). The CDR3 has 14 amino acids. The CDR3 region is CASSLDGINQPQHF. The CDR3 DNA reads as TGTGCCAGCAGTCTTGACGGAATCAATCAGCCCCAGCATTTT.

This clonotype was recorded many times. V is TRBV7-9 and J is TRBJ2-3, with a weak D call TRBD2 (7 bases). The CDR3 has 15 amino acids. Germline V gives CDR1 SEHNR, CDR2 FQNEAQ (reference sequence). V lost 5 bases to trimming and J lost 0 bases, with 12 bases between them. The CDR3 protein is CASSRGGQSTDTQYF. In DNA, the CDR3 is TGTGCCAGCAGCCGCGGGGGCCAGAGCACAGATACGCAGTATTTT.

This clonotype was recorded at least ten times. The CDR3 DNA reads as TGTGCCAGCAGCCAAGCTACTAGCGGACCCACAGATACGCAGTATTTT. It translates to CASSQATSGPTDTQYF. V usage is TRBV3-1 and J usage is TRBJ2-3, with 8 bases aligning to TRBD2. Germline lookup yields CDR1 LGHDT and CDR2 YNNKEL (reference sequence). V gave up 1 base and J gave up 2 bases; unmatched junction bases: 5. The CDR3 spans 16 residues.

This chain connects TRBV7-2 to TRBJ2-3; 10 nucleotides align to TRBD2. After removal of 6 bases from V and 1 base from J, the junction contained 4 bases not matched to a gene. Germline CDR1 SGHTA, CDR2 FQGNSA. The CDR3 loop spans 15 amino acids. The CDR3 reads CASRAGTSGTDTQYF. The CDR3 DNA is TGTGCCAGCAGGGCCGGGACTAGCGGCACAGATACGCAGTATTTT.

There are many counts of this clonotype. The rearrangement joins TRBV6-2 or TRBV6-3 to TRBJ1-2; D is possibly TRBD1 (5 bases). CDR1 is MNHEY and CDR2 is SVGEGT in the germline V gene. V lost 0 bases and J lost 1, with 12 bases in between. This CDR3 has 16 amino acids. In DNA form, the CDR3 reads TGTGCCAGCAGTTACTCCGACGGGGGATATAACTATGGCTACACCTTC. Translation gives CASSYSDGGYNYGYTF.

This clonotype was picked up many times. The chain joins TRBV6-2 or TRBV6-3 to TRBJ2-7, with D tentatively TRBD1 or TRBD2 (6 bases each). V lost 3 bases and J 7 bases, leaving 19 bases between the germline ends. Germline V CDR1 and CDR2: MNHEY, SVGEGT. This CDR3 spans 15 amino acids. In DNA, the CDR3 is TGTGCCAGCAGTTATGGGACAAATTCAGCGGGTGAGCAGTACTTC. It codes for CASSYGTNSAGEQYF.

This clonotype has more than one count but fewer than ten. The rearrangement joins TRBV9 to TRBJ1-1; possible D gene TRBD1, 5 bases. The CDR3 spans 14 residues. Trimming left V 4 bases short and J 4 bases short, with 14 bases between. Germline CDR1 and CDR2: SGDLS and YYNGEE. DNA of the CDR3: TGTGCCAGCAGCCCCCACCGGGGGAGCACTGAAGCTTTCTTT. It codes for CASSPHRGSTEAFF.

This clonotype has more than one count but fewer than ten. The chain uses TRBV29-1 and TRBJ1-1, with 8 positions matching TRBD1. Germline V CDR1 and CDR2: SQVTM, ANQGSEA. This CDR3 region has 12 residues. The ends lost 5 bases at V and 7 bases at J; junction bases unmatched: 6. This chain's CDR3 is CSVSGGAGEAFF. DNA of the CDR3: TGCAGCGTTTCAGGGGGCGCTGGTGAAGCTTTCTTT.

In its sample, this clonotype was seen many times. The chain is built from TRBV20-1 and TRBJ2-5; D unresolved. The V and J ends lost 5 bases and 4 bases respectively, with 14 bases between them. This CDR3 region has 13 residues. Germline CDR1 reads DFQATT; CDR2 reads SNEGSKA (reference sequence). The CDR3 bases are TGCAGTGCTGGAGCTTCATTGAGAGAGACCCAGTACTTC. Protein: CSAGASLRETQYF.

This sequence joins TRBV12-3 or TRBV12-4 and TRBJ2-1; TRBD2 matches 10 bases. V shed 5 bases, J shed 5 bases, and the junction held 6 bases outside the gene matches. The CDR3 is 15 amino acids. This CDR3 reads CASSRLAGTNNEQFF. CDR3 DNA: TGTGCCAGCAGTCGACTAGCGGGTACTAACAATGAGCAGTTCTTC.

This clonotype has just a few counts. This chain links TRBV11-2 with TRBJ2-4, with 7 positions matching TRBD2. This CDR3 spans 21 amino acids. V trimming: 2 bases; J trimming: 7 bases; junction bases outside the gene matches: 26. Germline CDR1 and CDR2: SGHAT and FQNNGV. The CDR3 sequence is CASSLNPTSSGQLSSGNIQYF. DNA for the CDR3: TGTGCCAGCAGCTTAAATCCCACGAGTAGCGGGCAATTAAGCTCAGGGAACATTCAGTACTTC.

This clonotype occurred many times. The rearrangement uses TRBV7-9 and TRBJ1-1; the D gene is possibly TRBD1 (6 bases). The CDR3 length is 14 residues. CDR1 is SEHNR and CDR2 is FQNEAQ in the germline V gene (reference sequence). V gave up 3 bases and J gave up 4 bases, with 12 bases separating them. The CDR3 region has the DNA TGTGCCAGCAGCTTTGGCGGGGGCACCACTGAAGCTTTCTTT. It encodes CASSFGGGTTEAFF.

At least ten counts were recorded for this clonotype. V gene TRBV20-1 combines with J gene TRBJ2-7; 12 nucleotides line up with TRBD1. CDR3 length: 15 residues. The germline V gene encodes CDR1 DFQATT and CDR2 SNEGSKA (reference sequence). V shed 3 bases and J 4 bases; nucleotides not matched to a gene: 7. CDR3 in DNA: TGCAGTGCTAGTCCTCGGGACAGGGGGCGGTACGAGCAGTACTTC. Its protein product is CSASPRDRGRYEQYF.

The CDR3 spells CASRARTGNTEAFF. For the CDR3, the DNA is TGTGCCAGCAGAGCCCGAACAGGGAACACTGAAGCTTTCTTT. The chain has TRBV6-6 and TRBJ1-1; perhaps TRBD1 as D (5 bases). The CDR3 is 14 residues long. The V gene lost 6 bases and the J gene lost 1 base, with 12 bases spanning the gap. From germline, CDR1 is MNHNY and CDR2 SVGAGI (reference sequence).

This clonotype was observed a handful of times. V and J are TRBV5-5 and TRBJ2-2; D gene unclear. Per the germline V gene, CDR1 is SGHKS and CDR2 is YYEKEE (reference sequence). The CDR3 loop spans 13 amino acids. Trimming removed 2 bases from V and 5 bases from J, with 7 bases in between. The chain's CDR3 is CASSFDMTGELFF. The CDR3 DNA is TGTGCCAGCAGCTTCGACATGACCGGGGAGCTGTTTTTT.

At least ten counts were recorded for this clonotype. The CDR3 DNA reads TGTGCCAGCAGTTTATCGGGCCACACTGAAGCTTTCTTT. This codes for CASSLSGHTEAFF. V usage is TRBV28 and J usage is TRBJ1-1; D not certain. The ends were cut back, 1 base at V and 3 bases at J, with 6 bases in the middle. The CDR3 loop spans 13 amino acids. Germline CDR1 is MDHEN and CDR2 is SYDVKM.

This clonotype was counted many times. This chain links TRBV9 with TRBJ2-7; 7 positions match TRBD1. V gave up 4 bases and J gave up 2 bases; unmatched junction bases: 3. There are 13 residues in the CDR3. Germline V gives CDR1 SGDLS, CDR2 YYNGEE. This CDR3 reads CASSTGQTYEQYF. In DNA form, the CDR3 reads TGTGCCAGCAGCACGGGACAGACCTACGAGCAGTACTTC. Drawing the rest from reference TRBV9 and TRBJ2-7, the complete variable domain is DSGVTQTPKHLITATGQRVTLRCSPRSGDLSVYWYQQSLDQGLQFLIQYYNGEERAKGNILERFSAQQFPDLHSELNLSSLELGDSALYFCASSTGQTYEQYFGPGTRLTVT.

A note on this clonotype: A much bigger clone sits one base away, suggesting this may be a read error. V gene TRBV20-1 combines with J gene TRBJ2-1; 8 nucleotides line up with TRBD2. The CDR3 is 14 amino acids. From germline, CDR1 is DFQATT and CDR2 SNEGSKA (reference sequence). The DNA for the CDR3 is TGCAGTGCGCTGCGGGGGGAGACTTACAATGTGCAGTTCTTC. Amino acid sequence: CSALRGETYNVQFF.

This clonotype was seen only a few times. This chain joins TRBV27 and TRBJ2-7; 8 positions match TRBD1. Germline CDR1 reads MNHEY; CDR2 reads SMNVEV (reference sequence). Unmatched junction bases numbered 10, after V lost 6 bases and J lost 3 bases. The CDR3 covers 15 residues. DNA of the CDR3: TGTGCCAGCAGATCCGGGACAGGACCATTCTACGAGCAGTACTTC. Translating it yields CASRSGTGPFYEQYF.

This clonotype was counted many times. The chain employs TRBV5-4 and TRBJ1-5; maybe TRBD1 (5 bases). The CDR3 runs 14 residues. Germline V gene lookup returns CDR1 SGHNT and CDR2 YYREEE (reference sequence). Trimming removed 4 bases from V and 0 bases from J, with 8 bases in between. The CDR3: CASSARDSNQPQHF. DNA of the CDR3: TGTGCCAGCAGCGCCAGGGATAGCAATCAGCCCCAGCATTTT.

In this sample, this clonotype turned up many times. This chain connects TRBV18 to TRBJ2-1, with D possibly TRBD1 on 6 matching bases. CDR3 length equals 14 residues. The germline V and J ends were trimmed by 3 bases and 4 bases, with 10 bases remaining between them. Per germline, CDR1 KGHSH and CDR2 LQKENI. DNA of the CDR3: TGTGCCAGCTCACCCGACAGGAAATACAATGAGCAGTTCTTC. Its translation: CASSPDRKYNEQFF.

This clonotype was seen repeatedly, ten times or more. V is TRBV7-9 and J is TRBJ1-5; D perhaps matches TRBD1 (6 bases). Germline-derived CDR1 and CDR2 are SEHNR and FQNEAQ (reference sequence). The CDR3 contains 16 residues. V was shortened by 5 bases and J by 3 bases, with 17 bases between the two germline ends. CDR3 DNA: TGTGCCAGCAGCATTAGCGGGGGGCAGAACAATCAGCCCCAGCATTTT. Translation gives CASSISGGQNNQPQHF.

This clonotype has more than one count but fewer than ten. The J gene is TRBJ2-1, the V gene TRBV7-3; D gene unclear. Deletions cut 5 bases from V and 0 bases from J, with 11 bases between. This CDR3 contains 15 residues. Germline CDR1 SGHTA, CDR2 FQGTGA. The CDR3, as DNA: TGTGCCAGCAGCGTCTCGCGCGGCTCCTACAATGAGCAGTTCTTC. It specifies CASSVSRGSYNEQFF.